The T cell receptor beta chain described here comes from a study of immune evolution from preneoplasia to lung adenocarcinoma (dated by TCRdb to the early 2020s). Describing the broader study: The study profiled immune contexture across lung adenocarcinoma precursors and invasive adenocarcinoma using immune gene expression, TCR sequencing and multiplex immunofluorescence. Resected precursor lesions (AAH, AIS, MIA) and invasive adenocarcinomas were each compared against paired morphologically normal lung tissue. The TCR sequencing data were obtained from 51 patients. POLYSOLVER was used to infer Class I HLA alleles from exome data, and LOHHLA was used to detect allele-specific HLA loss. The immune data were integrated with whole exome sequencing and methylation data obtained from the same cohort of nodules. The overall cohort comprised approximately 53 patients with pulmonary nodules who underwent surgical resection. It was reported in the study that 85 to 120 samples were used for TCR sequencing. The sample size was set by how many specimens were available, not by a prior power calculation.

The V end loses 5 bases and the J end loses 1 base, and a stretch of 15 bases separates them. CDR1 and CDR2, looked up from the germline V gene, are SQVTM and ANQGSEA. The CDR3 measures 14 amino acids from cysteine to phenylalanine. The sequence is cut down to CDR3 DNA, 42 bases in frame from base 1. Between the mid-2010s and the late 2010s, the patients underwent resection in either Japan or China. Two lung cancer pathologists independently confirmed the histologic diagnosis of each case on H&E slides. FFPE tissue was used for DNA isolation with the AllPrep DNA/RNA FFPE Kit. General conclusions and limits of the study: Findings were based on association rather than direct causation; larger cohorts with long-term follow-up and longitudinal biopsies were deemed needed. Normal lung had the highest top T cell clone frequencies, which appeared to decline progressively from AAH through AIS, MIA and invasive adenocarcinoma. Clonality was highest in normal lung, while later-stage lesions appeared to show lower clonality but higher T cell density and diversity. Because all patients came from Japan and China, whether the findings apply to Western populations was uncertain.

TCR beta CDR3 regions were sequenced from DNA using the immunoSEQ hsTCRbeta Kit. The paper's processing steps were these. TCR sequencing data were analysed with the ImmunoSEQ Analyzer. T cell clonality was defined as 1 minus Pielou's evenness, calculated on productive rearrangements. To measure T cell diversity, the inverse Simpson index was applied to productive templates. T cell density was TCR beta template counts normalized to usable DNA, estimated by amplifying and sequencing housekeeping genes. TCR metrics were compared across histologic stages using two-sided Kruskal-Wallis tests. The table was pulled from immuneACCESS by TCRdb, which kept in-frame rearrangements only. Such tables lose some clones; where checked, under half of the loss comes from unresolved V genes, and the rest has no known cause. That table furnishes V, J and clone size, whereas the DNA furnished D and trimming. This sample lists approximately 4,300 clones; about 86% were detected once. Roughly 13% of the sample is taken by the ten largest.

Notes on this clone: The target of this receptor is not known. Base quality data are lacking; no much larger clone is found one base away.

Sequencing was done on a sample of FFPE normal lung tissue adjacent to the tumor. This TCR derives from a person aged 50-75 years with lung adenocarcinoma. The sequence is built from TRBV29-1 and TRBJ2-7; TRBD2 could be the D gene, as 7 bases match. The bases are TGCAGCGTTAGGGGGGGGTCGGGATCCTACGAGCAGTACTTC. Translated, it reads CSVRGGSGSYEQYF.